This entry concerns a single T cell receptor beta chain. The CDR3 is 17 residues long. The ends were cut back, 2 bases at V and 1 base at J, with 18 bases in the middle. Germline CDR1 GTSNPN, CDR2 SVGIG (reference sequence). The isolated RNA, all of it, was reverse transcribed, so expressed TCRB transcripts were what got sequenced. Assay: immunoSEQ multiplex PCR; the TCRdb copy retains only in-frame clones and omits some. The sample contains some 410,000 clones, roughly 11% of which appear only once. The data are from a study of beta chain features in type 1 diabetes. Overall study: Patients and healthy donors were similar in age, gender and cell yields. Sorted cells examined across all samples numbered 107,917,701.

The source of this sequence is a woman younger than 35 in good health. Sequencing was performed on naive CD4+ T cells from blood. This chain links TRBV30 with TRBJ1-5; D gene uncertain. DNA for the CDR3: TGTGCCTGGAGTACGGGATACAGTTTTGGAAGCAATCAGCCCCAGCATTTT. This translates into CAWSTGYSFGSNQPQHF.